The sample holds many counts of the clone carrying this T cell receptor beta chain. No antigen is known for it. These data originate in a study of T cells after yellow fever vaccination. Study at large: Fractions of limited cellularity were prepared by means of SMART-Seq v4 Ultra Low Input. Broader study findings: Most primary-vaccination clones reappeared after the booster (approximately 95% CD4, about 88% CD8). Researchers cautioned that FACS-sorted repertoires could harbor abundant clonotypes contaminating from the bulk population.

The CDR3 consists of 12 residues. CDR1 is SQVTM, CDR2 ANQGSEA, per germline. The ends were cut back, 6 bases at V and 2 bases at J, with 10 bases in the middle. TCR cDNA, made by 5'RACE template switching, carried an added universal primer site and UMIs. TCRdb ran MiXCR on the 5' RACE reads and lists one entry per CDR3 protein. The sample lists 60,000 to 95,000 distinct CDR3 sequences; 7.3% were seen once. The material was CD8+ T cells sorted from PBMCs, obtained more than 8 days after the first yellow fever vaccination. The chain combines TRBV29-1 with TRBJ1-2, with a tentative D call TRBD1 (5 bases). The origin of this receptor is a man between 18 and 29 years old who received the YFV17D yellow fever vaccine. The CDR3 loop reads CSVTGANYGYTF. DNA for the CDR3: TGCAGCGTGACCGGGGCCAACTATGGCTACACCTTC.